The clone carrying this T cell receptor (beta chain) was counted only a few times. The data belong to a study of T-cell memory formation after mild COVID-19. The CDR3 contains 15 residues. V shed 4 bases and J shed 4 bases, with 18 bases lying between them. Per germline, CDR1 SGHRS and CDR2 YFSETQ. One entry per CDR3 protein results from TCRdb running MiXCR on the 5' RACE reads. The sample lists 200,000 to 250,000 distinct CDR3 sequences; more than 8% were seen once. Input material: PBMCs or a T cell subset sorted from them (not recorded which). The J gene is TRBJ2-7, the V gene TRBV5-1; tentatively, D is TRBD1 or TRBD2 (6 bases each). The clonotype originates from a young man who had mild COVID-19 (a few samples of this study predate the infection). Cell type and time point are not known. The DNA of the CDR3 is TGCGCCAGCAGCCTAGAGGGGGGCGTATGGTACGAGCAGTACTTC. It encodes CASSLEGGVWYEQYF.